These 9 T cell receptor beta chains were all obtained from the same sample, sequenced in a study of human T cells and chemical hapten exposure. Time point: patch test 3, about 24 weeks after DPC sensitization. As for treatment: therapeutic diphenylcyclopropenone sensitization with weekly scalp DPC. TCRdb used MiXCR to reprocess the RACE reads, holding one entry per CDR3 protein. The sample carries 100,000 or so distinct CDR3 sequences, under 40% recorded once. This specimen consisted of whole blood, obtained in connection with sensitization to the hapten diphenylcyclopropenone (DPC). The receptors originated from a man aged 40-55 years with alopecia areata. Some clones in this sample may be carry-over from other donors' samples.

The rearrangement joins TRBV7-9 to TRBJ2-7; D may be TRBD2 (5 bases). The CDR3 runs to 14 residues. Germline V gene data show CDR1 as SEHNR and CDR2 as FQNEAQ (reference sequence). Trimming cost V 5 bases and J 3 bases, with 14 bases left between them. CDR3 in DNA: TGTGCCAGCAGCGCGGGCGGCTCCAACTACGAGCAGTACTTC. Its translation: CASSAGGSNYEQYF.

This clonotype was found a few times. The gene calls are TRBV18 and TRBJ2-2; D is uncertain. Trimming took off 3 bases at V and 0 bases at J, with 5 bases between the two ends. The V gene's germline CDR1 is KGHSH and CDR2 LQKENI. The CDR3 is 14 amino acids. In DNA, the CDR3 is TGTGCCAGCTCACCTTCCACGAACACCGGGGAGCTGTTTTTT. Translated: CASSPSTNTGELFF.

The V and J genes are TRBV6-5 and TRBJ1-2; D is unclear. CDR1 MNHEY and CDR2 SVGAGI come from the germline V gene. CDR3 size: 14 residues. The V gene lost 5 bases and the J gene lost 4 bases, with 14 bases spanning the gap. The CDR3 loop is CASSPPEGAYGYTF. CDR3 nucleotide sequence: TGTGCCAGCAGTCCCCCTGAGGGCGCCTATGGCTACACCTTC.

V gene TRBV29-1 combines with J gene TRBJ2-5; D not certain. V gave up 8 bases and J gave up 4 bases, with 11 bases separating them. CDR3 length: 11 amino acids. Germline V gene lookup returns CDR1 SQVTM and CDR2 ANQGSEA. CDR3 in DNA: TGCAGCATCACCCCAGGAGAGACCCAGTACTTC. As protein: CSITPGETQYF.

This chain connects TRBV29-1 to TRBJ2-7; 12 nucleotides line up with TRBD1. V lost 7 bases, J lost 5 bases, and 15 bases stayed unmatched. Per the germline V gene, CDR1 is SQVTM and CDR2 is ANQGSEA. This CDR3 has 16 amino acids. Written as DNA, the CDR3 is TGCAGCGCCAAGGGTCCCGGGACAGGGGGCTGGGACGAGCAGTACTTC. This sequence encodes CSAKGPGTGGWDEQYF.

The chain carries TRBV7-2 and TRBJ1-5; a weak D match, TRBD1 (5 bases). Trimming left V 5 bases short and J 6 bases short, with 17 bases between. The CDR3 covers 15 residues. From germline, CDR1 is SGHTA and CDR2 FQGNSA. The CDR3 reads CASSPPGRRGQPQHF. The CDR3 DNA reads as TGTGCCAGCAGCCCCCCGGGACGCCGGGGTCAGCCCCAGCATTTT. The full variable domain, in which reference TRBV7-2 and TRBJ1-5 provide the parts outside the CDR3, is GAGVSQSPSNKVTEKGKDVELRCDPISGHTALYWYRQSLGQGLEFLIYFQGNSAPDKSGLPSDRFSAERTGGSVSTLTIQRTQQEDSAVYLCASSPPGRRGQPQHFGDGTRLSIL.

This clonotype came up a few times. The CDR3 DNA sequence: TGCAGTGCTAGGGACAGAAGAGTTGACGAGCAGTACTTC. Its protein is CSARDRRVDEQYF. This chain connects TRBV20-1 to TRBJ2-7; D possibly corresponds to TRBD1 (6 bases). Germline V CDR1 and CDR2: DFQATT, SNEGSKA (reference sequence). CDR3 size: 13 residues. V gave up 3 bases and J gave up 5 bases, with 14 bases separating them.

This sequence joins TRBV28 and TRBJ2-7, with 12 bases matching TRBD2. Germline values: CDR1 MDHEN, CDR2 SYDVKM. The CDR3 totals 16 residues. The V and J ends lost 4 bases and 0 bases, in that order; junction bases with no gene match: 4. CDR3 sequence: CASSSALAGGSYEQYV. The CDR3 DNA reads as TGTGCCAGCAGTTCAGCACTAGCGGGAGGCTCCTACGAGCAGTACGTC.

The gene calls are TRBV27 and TRBJ2-7, with 14 bases identical to TRBD2. CDR1 is MNHEY and CDR2 is SMNVEV in the germline V gene (reference sequence). V lost 5 bases, J lost 2 bases, and 11 bases stayed unmatched. There are 18 residues in the CDR3. In DNA, the CDR3 is TGTGCCAGCAGTCGACAAGGGACTAGCGGGAGACTTGCCTACGAGCAGTACTTC. Protein product: CASSRQGTSGRLAYEQYF.